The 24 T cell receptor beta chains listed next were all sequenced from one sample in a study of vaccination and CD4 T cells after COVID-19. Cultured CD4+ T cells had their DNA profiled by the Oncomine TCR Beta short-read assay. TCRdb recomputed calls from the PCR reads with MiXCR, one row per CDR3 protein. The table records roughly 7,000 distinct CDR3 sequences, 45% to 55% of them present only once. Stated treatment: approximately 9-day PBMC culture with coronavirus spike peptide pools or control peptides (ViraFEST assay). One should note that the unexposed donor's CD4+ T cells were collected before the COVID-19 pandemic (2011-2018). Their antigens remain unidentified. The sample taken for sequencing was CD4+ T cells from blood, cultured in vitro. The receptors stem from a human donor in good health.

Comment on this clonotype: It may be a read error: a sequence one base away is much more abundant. The CDR3 bases are TGCAGTGCTAGACAAGCGGGGGGTGAGGAGACCCAGTACTTC. Protein product: CSARQAGGEETQYF. The chain joins TRBV20-1 to TRBJ2-5; 9 bases map to TRBD2. The CDR3 length is 14 residues. V lost 2 bases to trimming and J lost 5 bases; unmatched junction nucleotides: 6. Germline V gene lookup returns CDR1 DFQATT and CDR2 SNEGSKA (reference sequence).

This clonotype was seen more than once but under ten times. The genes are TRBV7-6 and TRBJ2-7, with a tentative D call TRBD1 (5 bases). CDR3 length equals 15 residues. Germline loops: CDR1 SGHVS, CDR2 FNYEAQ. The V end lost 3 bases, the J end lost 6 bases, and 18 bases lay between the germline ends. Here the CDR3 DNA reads TGTGCCAGCAGCTTCAGGGATCAAGATCCCTCCGAGCAGTACTTC. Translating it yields CASSFRDQDPSEQYF. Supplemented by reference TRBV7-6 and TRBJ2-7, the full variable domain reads GAGVSQSPRYKVTKRGQDVALRCDPISGHVSLYWYRQALGQGPEFLTYFNYEAQQDKSGLPNDRFSAERPEGSISTLTIQRTEQRDSAMYRCASSFRDQDPSEQYFGPGTRLTVT.

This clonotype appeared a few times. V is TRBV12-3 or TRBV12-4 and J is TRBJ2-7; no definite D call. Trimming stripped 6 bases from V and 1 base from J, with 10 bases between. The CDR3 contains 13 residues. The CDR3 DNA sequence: TGTGCCAGCAGCAACTTAGGGTCCTACGAGCAGTACTTC. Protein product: CASSNLGSYEQYF.

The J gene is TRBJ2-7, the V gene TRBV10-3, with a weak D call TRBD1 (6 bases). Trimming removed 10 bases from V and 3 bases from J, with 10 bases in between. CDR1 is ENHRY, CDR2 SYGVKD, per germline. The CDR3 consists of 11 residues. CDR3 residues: CATTGIYEQYF. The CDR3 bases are TGTGCCACTACAGGGATCTACGAGCAGTACTTC.

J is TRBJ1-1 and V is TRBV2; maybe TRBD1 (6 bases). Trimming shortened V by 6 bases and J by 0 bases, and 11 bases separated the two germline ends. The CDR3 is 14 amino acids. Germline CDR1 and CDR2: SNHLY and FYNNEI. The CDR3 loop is CASSPRQVNTEAFF. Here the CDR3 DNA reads TGTGCCAGCAGCCCTAGACAGGTGAACACTGAAGCTTTCTTT.

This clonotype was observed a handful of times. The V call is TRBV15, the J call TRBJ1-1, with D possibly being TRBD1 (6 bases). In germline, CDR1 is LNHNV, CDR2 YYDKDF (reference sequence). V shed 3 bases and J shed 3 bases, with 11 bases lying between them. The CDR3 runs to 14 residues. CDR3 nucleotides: TGTGCCACCAGCAGGGGACACCCGGACACTGAAGCTTTCTTT. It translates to CATSRGHPDTEAFF.

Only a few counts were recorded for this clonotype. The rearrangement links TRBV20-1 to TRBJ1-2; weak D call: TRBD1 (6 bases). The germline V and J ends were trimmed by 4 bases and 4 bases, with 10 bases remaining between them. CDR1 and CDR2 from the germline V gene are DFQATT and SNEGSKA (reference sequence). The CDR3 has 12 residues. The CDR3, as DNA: TGCAGTGCTACAGGGGTTACCTATGGCTACACCTTC. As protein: CSATGVTYGYTF.

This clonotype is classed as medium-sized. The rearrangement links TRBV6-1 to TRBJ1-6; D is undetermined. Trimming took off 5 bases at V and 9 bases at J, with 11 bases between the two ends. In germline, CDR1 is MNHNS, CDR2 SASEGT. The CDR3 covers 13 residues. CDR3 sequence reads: CASSQTVISPLHF. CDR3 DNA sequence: TGTGCCAGCAGTCAAACGGTTATTTCACCCCTCCACTTT.

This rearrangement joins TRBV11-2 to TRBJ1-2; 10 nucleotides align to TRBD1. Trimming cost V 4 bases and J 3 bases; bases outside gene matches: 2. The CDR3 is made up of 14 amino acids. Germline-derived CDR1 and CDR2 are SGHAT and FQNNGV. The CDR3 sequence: CASSSGTGDYGYTF. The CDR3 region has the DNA TGTGCCAGCAGCTCCGGGACAGGGGACTATGGCTACACCTTC.

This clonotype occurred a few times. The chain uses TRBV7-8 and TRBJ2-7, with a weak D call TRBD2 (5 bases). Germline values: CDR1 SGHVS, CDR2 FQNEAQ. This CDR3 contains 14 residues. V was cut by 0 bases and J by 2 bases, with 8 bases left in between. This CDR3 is CASSLAPGTYEQYF. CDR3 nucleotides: TGTGCCAGCAGCTTAGCACCGGGAACCTACGAGCAGTACTTC.

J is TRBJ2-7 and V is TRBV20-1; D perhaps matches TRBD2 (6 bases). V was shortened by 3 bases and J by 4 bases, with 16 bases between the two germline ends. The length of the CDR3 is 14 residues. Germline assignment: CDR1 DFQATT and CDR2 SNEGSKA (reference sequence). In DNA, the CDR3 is TGCAGTGCTAGGGAGCCAGATGGGACTTACGAGCAGTACTTC. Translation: CSAREPDGTYEQYF.

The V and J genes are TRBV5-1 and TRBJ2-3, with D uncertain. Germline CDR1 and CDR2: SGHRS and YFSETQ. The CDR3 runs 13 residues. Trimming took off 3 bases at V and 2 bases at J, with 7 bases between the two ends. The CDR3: CASSSDNTDTQYF. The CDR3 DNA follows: TGCGCCAGCAGCTCCGACAACACAGATACGCAGTATTTT.

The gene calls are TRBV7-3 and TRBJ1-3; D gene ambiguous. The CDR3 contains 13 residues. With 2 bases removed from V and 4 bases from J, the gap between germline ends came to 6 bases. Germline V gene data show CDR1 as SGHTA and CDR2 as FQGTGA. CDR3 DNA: TGTGCCAGCAGCTTAGACATGGGAAACACCATATATTTT. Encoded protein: CASSLDMGNTIYF.

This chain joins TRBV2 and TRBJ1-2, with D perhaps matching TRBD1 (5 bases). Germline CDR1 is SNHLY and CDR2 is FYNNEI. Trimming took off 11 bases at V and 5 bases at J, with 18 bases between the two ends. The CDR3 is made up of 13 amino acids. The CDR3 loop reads CACGRDGPYGYTF. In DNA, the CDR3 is TGTGCCTGCGGCCGGGACGGTCCATATGGCTACACCTTC. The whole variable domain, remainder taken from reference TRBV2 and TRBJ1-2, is EPEVTQTPSHQVTQMGQEVILRCVPISNHLYFYWYRQILGQKVEFLVSFYNNEISEKSEIFDDQFSVERPDGSNFTLKIRSTKLEDSAMYFCACGRDGPYGYTFGSGTRLTVV.

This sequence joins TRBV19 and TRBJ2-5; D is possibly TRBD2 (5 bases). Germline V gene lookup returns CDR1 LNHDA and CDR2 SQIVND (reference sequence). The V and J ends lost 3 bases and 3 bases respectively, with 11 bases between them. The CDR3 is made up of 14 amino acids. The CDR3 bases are TGTGCCAGTAGTATTCGACCCGGGAAAGAGACCCAGTACTTC. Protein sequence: CASSIRPGKETQYF.

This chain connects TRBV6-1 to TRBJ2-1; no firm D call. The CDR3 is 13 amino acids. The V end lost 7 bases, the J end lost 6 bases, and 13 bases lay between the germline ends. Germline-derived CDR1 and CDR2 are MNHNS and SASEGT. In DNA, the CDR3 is TGTGCCAGCACCCTAGGTGGCTTCAATGAGCAGTTCTTC. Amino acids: CASTLGGFNEQFF.

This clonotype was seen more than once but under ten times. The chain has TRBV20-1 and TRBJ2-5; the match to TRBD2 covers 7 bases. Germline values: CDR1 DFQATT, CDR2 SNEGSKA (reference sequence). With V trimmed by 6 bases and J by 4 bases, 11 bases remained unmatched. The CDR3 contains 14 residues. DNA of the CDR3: TGCAGTGCCGTATCCGGGGGGAATATAGAGACCCAGTACTTC. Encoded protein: CSAVSGGNIETQYF.

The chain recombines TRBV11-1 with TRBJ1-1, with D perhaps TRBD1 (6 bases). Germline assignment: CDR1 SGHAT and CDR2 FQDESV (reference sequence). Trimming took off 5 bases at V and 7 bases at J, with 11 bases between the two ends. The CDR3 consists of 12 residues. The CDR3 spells CASSHGQIEAFF. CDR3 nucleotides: TGTGCCAGCAGCCATGGACAGATTGAAGCTTTCTTT.

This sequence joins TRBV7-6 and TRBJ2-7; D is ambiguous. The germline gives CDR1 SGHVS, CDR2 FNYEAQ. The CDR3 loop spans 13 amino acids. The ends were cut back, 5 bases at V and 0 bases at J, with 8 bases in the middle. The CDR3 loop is CASSTTASYEQYF. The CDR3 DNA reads TGTGCCAGCAGCACGACCGCCTCCTACGAGCAGTACTTC.

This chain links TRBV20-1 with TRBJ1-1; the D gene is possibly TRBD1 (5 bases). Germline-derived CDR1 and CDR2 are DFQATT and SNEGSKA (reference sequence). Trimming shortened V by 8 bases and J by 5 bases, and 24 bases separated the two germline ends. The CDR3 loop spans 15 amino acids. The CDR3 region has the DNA TGCAGTCACAACGGGCCGGGGGGTGGAGCGACTGAAGCTTTCTTT. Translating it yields CSHNGPGGGATEAFF.

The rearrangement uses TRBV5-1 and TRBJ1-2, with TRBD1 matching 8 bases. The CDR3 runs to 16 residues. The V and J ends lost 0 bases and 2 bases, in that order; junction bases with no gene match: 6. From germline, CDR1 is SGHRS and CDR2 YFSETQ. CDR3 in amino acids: CASSLGGQGTNYGYTF. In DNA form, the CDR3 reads TGCGCCAGCAGCTTGGGAGGACAGGGAACGAACTATGGCTACACCTTC.

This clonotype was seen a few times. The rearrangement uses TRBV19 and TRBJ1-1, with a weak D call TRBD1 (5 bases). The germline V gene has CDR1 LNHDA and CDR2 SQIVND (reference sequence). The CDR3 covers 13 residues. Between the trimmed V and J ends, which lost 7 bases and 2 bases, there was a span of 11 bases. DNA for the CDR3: TGTGCCAGTAATCGGGGCATCAACACTGAAGCTTTCTTT. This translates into CASNRGINTEAFF. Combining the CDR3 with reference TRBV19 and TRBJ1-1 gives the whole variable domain DGGITQSPKYLFRKEGQNVTLSCEQNLNHDAMYWYRQDPGQGLRLIYYSQIVNDFQKGDIAEGYSVSREKKESFPLTVTSAQKNPTAFYLCASNRGINTEAFFGQGTRLTVV.

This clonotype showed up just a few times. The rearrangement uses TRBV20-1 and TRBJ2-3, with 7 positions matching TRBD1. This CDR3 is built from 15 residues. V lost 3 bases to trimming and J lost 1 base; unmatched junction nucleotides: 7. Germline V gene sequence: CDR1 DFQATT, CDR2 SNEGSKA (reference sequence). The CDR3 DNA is TGCAGTGCTAGTCAGGGGGACGGAGGCACAGATACGCAGTATTTT. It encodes CSASQGDGGTDTQYF.

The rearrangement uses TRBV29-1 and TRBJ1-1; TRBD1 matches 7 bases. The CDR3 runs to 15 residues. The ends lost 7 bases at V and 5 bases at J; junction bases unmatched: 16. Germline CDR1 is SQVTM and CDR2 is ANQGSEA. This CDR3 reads CSATDRTGRETEAFF. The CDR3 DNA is TGCAGCGCAACGGACAGGACGGGGCGGGAAACTGAAGCTTTCTTT.